The source of this TCR beta chain is a study of blood T cell repertoires in COVID-19. V was pared by 8 bases and J by 4 bases, with 20 bases between. Germline CDR1 and CDR2: MNHEY and SVGAGI. The CDR3 has 15 amino acids. Authors' analysis steps: Estimated nucleated cell counts came from reference gene primer amplification. TCRdb's table, derived via immunoSEQ multiplex PCR, lists solely in-frame clones and lacks some. V, J and clone size were drawn from that table, and D and trimming were deduced from the DNA. The table has roughly 100,000 clones, over 85% seen once. A Seattle source enrolled patients during active infection and followed them longitudinally.

The chain couples TRBV6-5 to TRBJ2-5, with a weak D call TRBD1 (7 bases). Sequencing was performed on peripheral blood. This TCR was sampled from a woman between 45 and 65 years old with COVID-19, enrolled during active disease. CDR3 sequence: CASQILQGRGETQYF. The CDR3 DNA follows: TGTGCCAGCCAGATTCTACAGGGGCGGGGAGAGACCCAGTACTTC.